This TCR beta chain was retrieved from a study of cytomegalovirus exposure and HLA in healthy donors. Study-wide findings and caveats: The investigators catalogued 150 to 200 TCR beta chains as cytomegalovirus-associated. Through in vitro validation, a few CMV-associated chains were shown to be specific for CMV antigens. Most TCR sequences proved rare, with some public TCRs found in many donors. Most of the TCR beta V segments (in an earlier analysis) were productive either about 87% or about 30% of the time.

Germline V CDR1 and CDR2: SNHLY, FYNNEI. Trimming removed 2 bases from V and 0 bases from J, with 11 bases in between. The CDR3 contains 16 residues. As regards this clone: Antigen unknown.

Both 60 Vbeta primers and 13 Jbeta primers went into the PCR. The repertoire was sequenced with immunoSEQ multiplex PCR; TCRdb's copy has only in-frame clones and lacks some. In the table there are about 150,000 clones, around four fifths of which are singletons. The sample consisted of PBMCs. The chain employs TRBV2 and TRBJ1-3, with D possibly TRBD1 on 5 matching bases. This clonotype originated in a woman aged 25 to 39 in good health and CMV-seronegative. The CDR3 is CASSETGRFSGNTIYF. In nucleotides, the CDR3 is TGTGCCAGCAGTGAAACAGGACGATTCTCTGGAAACACCATATATTTT.